A single sample gave rise to the 10 T cell receptor beta chains below, sequenced in a study of cytomegalovirus exposure and HLA in healthy donors. Both 60 Vbeta primers and 13 Jbeta primers went into the PCR. Data came from immunoSEQ multiplex PCR; TCRdb stores just in-frame clones and leaves some out. Of around 150,000 clones listed, about three quarters are singletons. Sequenced sample: PBMCs. All receptors derive from a man aged 18 to 29 in good health and CMV-seropositive.

V is TRBV27 and J is TRBJ1-5; D perhaps matches TRBD1 (5 bases). Germline V lookup: CDR1 MNHEY, CDR2 SMNVEV (reference sequence). The V gene lost 6 bases and the J gene lost 3 bases, with 12 bases spanning the gap. The CDR3 spans 14 residues. CDR3 region: CASRPGNSNQPQHF. The CDR3, as DNA: TGTGCCAGCAGGCCAGGGAACTCCAATCAGCCCCAGCATTTT.

The chain uses TRBV4-2 and TRBJ2-1, with 8 bases aligning to TRBD2. The junction had 9 bases not matched to a gene; V was cut back by 4 bases and J by 7 bases. Germline CDR1 and CDR2: LGHNA and YNFKEQ. This CDR3 spans 15 amino acids. The DNA for the CDR3 is TGTGCCAGCAGCCCCCAAGCGGGACTAGGAAATGAGCAGTTCTTC. It specifies CASSPQAGLGNEQFF.

A remark on this clone: Other DNA sequences from this sample encode an identical CDR3 as well. This sequence joins TRBV6-4 and TRBJ2-3, with D maybe TRBD1 (5 bases). The germline V gene encodes CDR1 MRHNA and CDR2 SNTAGT. This CDR3 has 13 residues. With 8 bases removed from V and 2 bases from J, the gap between germline ends came to 11 bases. CDR3 region: CASGAGHTDTQYF. The CDR3 DNA follows: TGTGCCAGCGGGGCCGGTCACACAGATACGCAGTATTTT.

This clone was detected only a few times. The chain couples TRBV5-4 to TRBJ2-5; no clear D gene. V was shortened by 2 bases and J by 5 bases, with 10 bases between the two germline ends. CDR1 and CDR2 (germline): SGHNT, YYREEE (reference sequence). The length of the CDR3 is 13 residues. CDR3 sequence: CASSLRFRETQYF. DNA of the CDR3: TGTGCCAGCAGCTTACGGTTCCGGGAGACCCAGTACTTC.

The chain has TRBV13 and TRBJ1-2; TRBD1 matches 8 bases. V dropped 5 bases and J dropped 8; count of bases not matched to a gene: 19. There are 17 residues in the CDR3. In germline, CDR1 is PRHDT, CDR2 FYEKMQ (reference sequence). Here the CDR3 DNA reads TGTGCCAGCAGCCTTCCGGGACAGGTGAAGGGTGGTGGAGGCTACACCTTC. Translating gives CASSLPGQVKGGGGYTF.

This clone was observed once. The rearrangement uses TRBV6-4 and TRBJ1-1; D might be TRBD1 (6 bases). Germline V gene data show CDR1 as MRHNA and CDR2 as SNTAGT. The V end lost 2 bases, the J end lost 8 bases, and 15 bases lay between the germline ends. The CDR3 has 14 residues. The CDR3 region has the DNA TGTGCCAGCAGTGACACTATGGGCAGGGGAGAAGCTTTCTTT. Its protein is CASSDTMGRGEAFF.

The CDR3, as DNA: TGTGCCAGCAGTGAAGCTCACTTCGGCTCTGGAAACACCATATATTTT. It translates to CASSEAHFGSGNTIYF. The chain is built from TRBV6-1 and TRBJ1-3; D ambiguous. Germline CDR1 reads MNHNS; CDR2 reads SASEGT. Trimming shortened V by 0 bases and J by 0 bases, and 9 bases separated the two germline ends. This CDR3 region has 16 residues.

The V call is TRBV19, the J call TRBJ1-4, with 8 bases aligning to TRBD1. Germline V lookup: CDR1 LNHDA, CDR2 SQIVND (reference sequence). The CDR3 spans 15 residues. V was clipped by 0 bases and J by 12 bases; unmatched bases: 9. CDR3 sequence reads: CASSIDRNPDRELFF. DNA for the CDR3: TGTGCCAGTAGTATAGATCGAAATCCGGACAGGGAACTGTTTTTT.

This clone was observed a handful of times. The J gene is TRBJ1-5, the V gene TRBV7-6; 9 bases align to TRBD1. V lost 3 bases, J lost 7 bases, and 7 bases stayed unmatched. Germline V gene lookup returns CDR1 SGHVS and CDR2 FNYEAQ. The CDR3 spans 15 residues. This CDR3 is CASSLDRGRGQPQHF. The CDR3 DNA reads TGTGCCAGCAGCTTGGACAGGGGCCGCGGACAGCCCCAGCATTTT.

The rearrangement uses TRBV5-6 and TRBJ1-5, with D possibly matching TRBD1 (5 bases). Germline values: CDR1 SGHDT, CDR2 YYEEEE. The length of the CDR3 is 15 residues. With 4 bases removed from V and 0 bases from J, the gap between germline ends came to 11 bases. The CDR3 DNA sequence: TGTGCCAGCAGCCCAGGGATGAGTAGCAATCAGCCCCAGCATTTT. It codes for CASSPGMSSNQPQHF.